This is a list of T cell receptor beta chains from one sample in a study of cytomegalovirus exposure and HLA in healthy donors. Profiled with immunoSEQ multiplex PCR; TCRdb holds only in-frame clones, not every one. The data show approximately 100,000 clones, around 61% seen once. Sequencing used PBMCs. The receptors were sampled from a woman aged 45-60 years in good health and CMV-seronegative. Each CDR3 is given with its conserved first and last residue. D genes are given only for firm matches. Clone sizes are given selectively: once, few, many, or a class where the clone is expanded.

abundance	v_gene	j_gene	d_gene	CDR3aa	CDR3nt
few	TRBV11-2	TRBJ2-7	-	CASSLLADLWEQYF	TGTGCCAGCAGCTTATTAGCGGACCTCTGGGAGCAGTACTTC
-	TRBV27	TRBJ2-5	TRBD2	CASSFKSSTSGGRETQYF	TGTGCCAGCAGTTTTAAGTCTTCGACTAGCGGGGGGCGGGAGACCCAGTACTTC
-	TRBV5-6	TRBJ1-4	TRBD1	CASSLPGQGTNEKLFF	TGTGCCAGCAGCTTACCGGGACAGGGAACTAATGAAAAACTGTTTTTT
-	TRBV2	TRBJ2-3	TRBD2	CASRAGRGGMDTQYF	TGTGCCAGCAGAGCAGGTCGGGGGGGAATGGATACGCAGTATTTT
few	TRBV11-2	TRBJ1-1	TRBD1	CASSLRPQGEAFF	TGTGCCAGCAGCTTACGTCCACAGGGGGAAGCTTTCTTT
-	TRBV7-8	TRBJ2-5	-	CASSPQRMLGETQYF	TGTGCCAGCAGCCCACAGCGGATGCTCGGAGAGACCCAGTACTTC
-	TRBV28	TRBJ2-7	TRBD1	CASRKQGQPYEQYF	TGTGCCAGCAGAAAACAGGGGCAGCCCTACGAGCAGTACTTC
-	TRBV7-2	TRBJ1-6	-	CASSLLRGGVDSPLHF	TGTGCCAGCAGCTTATTAAGGGGCGGAGTGGATTCACCCCTCCACTTT
-	TRBV19	TRBJ1-2	-	CASSKRGDSNYGYTF	TGTGCCAGTAGTAAAAGGGGTGATAGCAACTATGGCTACACCTTC
-	TRBV11-2	TRBJ1-1	-	CASSTTTGNTEAFF	TGTGCCAGCAGCACAACGACAGGGAACACTGAAGCTTTCTTT
-	TRBV5-8	TRBJ1-4	-	CASSWAGTSNEKLFF	TGTGCCAGCAGCTGGGCGGGGACGTCAAATGAAAAACTGTTTTTT
-	TRBV29-1	TRBJ2-1	TRBD1	CSTDRDNEQFF	TGCAGCACGGACAGGGACAATGAGCAGTTCTTC